This TCR beta chain emerged from a study of blood T cell repertoires in COVID-19. Overall study: Italy, Spain and the United States were the sources of the convalescent and acute COVID-19 samples.

Original methodology: By means of reference gene primer amplification, nucleated cell counts were estimated. Some clones are missing from TCRdb's copy, which holds only in-frame ones; the method was immunoSEQ multiplex PCR. Clone size and the V and J calls come from that table; the DNA yielded D and trimming. The sample has approximately 230,000 clones, approximately 91% seen once. Losses at the gene ends were 5 bases for V and 4 bases for J; bases not matched to a gene: 13. Germline V gene data show CDR1 as SGHAT and CDR2 as FQNNGV. There are 17 residues in the CDR3. The TCR sequence derives from a woman in her forties who had recovered from COVID-19. The chain joins TRBV11-2 to TRBJ2-5; 10 bases align to TRBD1. The sequenced material came from peripheral blood. The CDR3 DNA follows: TGTGCCAGCAGCCCCCACCGGGACAGGGGCGTCGTAGAGACCCAGTACTTC. This sequence encodes CASSPHRDRGVVETQYF.